This T cell receptor (beta chain) comes out of a study of CD8 T cells in ankylosing spondylitis. Whole-study findings and limits: Enrichment of disease-linked clones was reportedly significant in matched ankylosing spondylitis synovial fluid. Several highly homologous variants made up a TCR beta motif, and this motif appeared characteristic of ankylosing spondylitis blood.

CDR3 length: 11 residues. V was trimmed by 5 bases and J by 3 bases, leaving 5 bases between them. In TCRdb, the 5' RACE reads were re-called with MiXCR into one record per CDR3 protein. This sample has roughly 700,000 distinct CDR3 sequences, with 15% to 20% found just once. This clonotype has just a few counts. Its antigen is undetermined. The V call is TRBV12-3 or TRBV12-4, the J call TRBJ2-7; D not resolved. The material sequenced was blood, either unsorted or a sorted T cell fraction (not recorded which). The source of this sequence is a male donor with ankylosing spondylitis. CDR3 sequence reads: CASSENYEQYF. In DNA, the CDR3 is TGTGCCAGCAGTGAGAACTACGAGCAGTACTTC.